This T cell receptor (beta chain) was identified in a study of T cell responses to AZD1222 COVID-19 vaccine. Details on this clone: The antigen is undetermined.

Sequencing used immunoSEQ multiplex PCR; TCRdb keeps in-frame clones, though not all of them. The table has 110,000 or so clones, around 89% seen once; the top ten hold approximately 7.1%. Study results and limitations: Nearly half of spike-specific TCRs reportedly go after variant regions that carry no mutations. It was only after the peak T cell response that any repertoires were sampled. White British donors predominated, females outnumbered males, and clonal diversity was possibly underestimated.

The CDR3 sequence is 13 residues long. The V gene lost 3 bases and the J gene lost 2 bases, with 8 bases spanning the gap. CDR1 is LNHNV and CDR2 is YYDKDF in the germline V gene (reference sequence). The clonotype originates from an adult who received the AZD1222 COVID-19 vaccine. The input for sequencing was peripheral blood, taken 28 days after the second AZD1222 dose. The chain carries TRBV15 and TRBJ2-7, with D hard to call. This CDR3 reads CATSSRVTYEQYF. The CDR3 bases are TGTGCCACCAGCAGTAGGGTGACCTACGAGCAGTACTTC. Together with reference TRBV15 and TRBJ2-7, the CDR3 gives the full variable domain: DAMVIQNPRYQVTQFGKPVTLSCSQTLNHNVMYWYQQKSSQAPKLLFHYYDKDFNNEADTPDNFQSRRPNTSFCFLDIRSPGLGDTAMYLCATSSRVTYEQYFGPGTRLTVT.